The 15 T cell receptor beta chains in this list originate from one sample, sequenced in a study of T cells in localized non-small cell lung cancer (TCRdb year 2020). The library was built by means of the immunoSEQ multiplex PCR assay. TCRdb obtained this table from immuneACCESS and retained in-frame rearrangements with V and J assigned. These tables miss some clones; where compared with another copy, unresolved V genes account for less than half of the shortfall, and the remainder is unexplained. The sample table contains 35,000 to 45,000 clones; only one count was recorded for around nine tenths of them. Of the sample, about 2.8% is held by the ten largest clones. The source material was peripheral blood, sampled before any cancer treatment. The receptors were gathered from a female donor older than 55 with stage I squamous cell lung carcinoma.

This chain uses TRBV19 with TRBJ2-7; D is ambiguous. The germline V gene encodes CDR1 LNHDA and CDR2 SQIVND (reference sequence). The ends were cut back, 11 bases at V and 3 bases at J, with 11 bases in the middle. This CDR3 is 11 amino acids long. CDR3 nucleotide sequence: TGTGCCCCCTTCGGCTTCTACGAGCAGTACTTC. Amino acids: CAPFGFYEQYF.

The gene calls are TRBV30 and TRBJ2-5; weak D call: TRBD2 (6 bases). Germline CDR1 and CDR2: GTSNPN and SVGIG (reference sequence). The CDR3 extends over 12 amino acids. The V gene lost 4 bases and the J gene lost 6 bases, with 12 bases spanning the gap. The CDR3 DNA reads TGTGCCTGGAAACTAGCTGGACAGACCCAGTACTTC. Protein sequence: CAWKLAGQTQYF. Filled out from reference TRBV30 and TRBJ2-5, the complete variable domain reads SQTIHQWPATLVQPVGSPLSLECTVEGTSNPNLYWYRQAAGRGLQLLFYSVGIGQISSEVPQNLSASRPQDRQFILSSKKLLLSDSGFYLCAWKLAGQTQYFGPGTRLLVL.

In this sample, this clone turned up once. The V gene is TRBV30, the J gene TRBJ1-1, with D possibly matching TRBD1 (5 bases). The germline V and J ends were trimmed by 4 bases and 4 bases, with 22 bases remaining between them. The CDR3 runs to 16 residues. Germline CDR1 GTSNPN, CDR2 SVGIG (reference sequence). The DNA of the CDR3 is TGTGCCTGGACTAAGACGGGGGTGGAACGGGGCACTGAAGCTTTCTTT. Amino acid sequence: CAWTKTGVERGTEAFF. Full variable domain (remainder filled in from reference TRBV30 and TRBJ1-1): SQTIHQWPATLVQPVGSPLSLECTVEGTSNPNLYWYRQAAGRGLQLLFYSVGIGQISSEVPQNLSASRPQDRQFILSSKKLLLSDSGFYLCAWTKTGVERGTEAFFGQGTRLTVV.

The chain links TRBV5-1 to TRBJ2-3; possible D gene TRBD2, 6 bases. V was pared by 4 bases and J by 0 bases, with 9 bases between. Germline values: CDR1 SGHRS, CDR2 YFSETQ. The CDR3 runs 14 residues. CDR3 loop: CASSRDSSTDTQYF. For the CDR3, the DNA is TGCGCCAGCAGCCGGGACTCTAGCACAGATACGCAGTATTTT. The full variable domain, in which reference TRBV5-1 and TRBJ2-3 provide the parts outside the CDR3, is KAGVTQTPRYLIKTRGQQVTLSCSPISGHRSVSWYQQTPGQGLQFLFEYFSETQRNKGNFPGRFSGRQFSNSRSEMNVSTLELGDSALYLCASSRDSSTDTQYFGPGTRLTVL.

The rearrangement links TRBV11-2 to TRBJ2-7; weak D call: TRBD2 (6 bases). Germline CDR1 is SGHAT and CDR2 is FQNNGV. V was trimmed by 3 bases and J by 5 bases, leaving 14 bases between them. The length of the CDR3 is 14 residues. CDR3 nucleotide sequence: TGTGCCAGCAGCTTGGCTTGGGACTTCAACGAGCAGTACTTC. Its translation is CASSLAWDFNEQYF.

The V call is TRBV23-1, the J call TRBJ1-2, with TRBD1 identical over 11 bases. TRBV23-1 is given ORF status, its function remaining uncertain. This CDR3 has 17 residues. V shed 0 bases and J 3 bases; nucleotides not matched to a gene: 6. CDR3 amino acids: CASSQSRDRGSDYGYTF. The CDR3 bases are TGCGCCAGCAGTCAATCTCGGGACAGGGGGTCGGACTATGGCTACACCTTC.

This sequence joins TRBV7-2 and TRBJ1-2; D perhaps matches TRBD1 (5 bases). The CDR3 has 16 amino acids. The germline CDR1 and CDR2 sequences are SGHTA and FQGNSA. V dropped 1 base and J dropped 6 bases, with 18 bases sitting between them. The CDR3 bases are TGTGCCAGCAGCTTAGGGGGCGGCCCCACTGGGGATGGCTACACCTTC. Its translation is CASSLGGGPTGDGYTF.

This clone was found once. The chain joins TRBV7-9 to TRBJ1-4; the D gene is possibly TRBD1 (6 bases). CDR1 SEHNR and CDR2 FQNEAQ come from the germline V gene (reference sequence). The CDR3 extends over 15 amino acids. The V and J ends lost 1 base and 5 bases respectively, with 11 bases between them. Written as DNA, the CDR3 is TGTGCCAGCAGCTTAGGGGGGACAAGAAATGAAAAACTGTTTTTT. It specifies CASSLGGTRNEKLFF.

The chain recombines TRBV7-9 with TRBJ1-1; possible D gene TRBD1, 6 bases. Trimming stripped 2 bases from V and 8 bases from J, with 12 bases between. CDR1 and CDR2 from the germline V gene are SEHNR and FQNEAQ (reference sequence). The CDR3 is 13 residues long. In DNA form, the CDR3 reads TGTGCCAGCAGCTTAAGAGAACAGGGCGAAGCTTTCTTT. Translated: CASSLREQGEAFF.

This rearrangement joins TRBV21-1 to TRBJ2-1; TRBD2, the table's D call, was not compared with the DNA. TRBV21-1 is a documented pseudogene. The CDR3 runs to 22 residues. CDR3 bases: TGTGCCAGCAGCAACCGGGTTAAATGGGGGGTTCTAGCGGGAGGGGCCTACAATGAGCAGTTCTTC. Protein: CASSNRVKWGVLAGGAYNEQFF.

The chain links TRBV5-1 to TRBJ2-3; 7 bases map to TRBD2. The CDR3 has 16 residues. CDR1 SGHRS and CDR2 YFSETQ come from the germline V gene. V dropped 0 bases and J dropped 0; count of bases not matched to a gene: 4. CDR3 DNA sequence: TGCGCCAGCAGCTTGGACAGGCGGGGGAGCACAGATACGCAGTATTTT. Encoded protein: CASSLDRRGSTDTQYF. The variable domain in full, with the rest retrieved from reference TRBV5-1 and TRBJ2-3, is KAGVTQTPRYLIKTRGQQVTLSCSPISGHRSVSWYQQTPGQGLQFLFEYFSETQRNKGNFPGRFSGRQFSNSRSEMNVSTLELGDSALYLCASSLDRRGSTDTQYFGPGTRLTVL.

The chain couples TRBV7-2 to TRBJ2-1; TRBD2 agrees at 7 bases. Germline assignment: CDR1 SGHTA and CDR2 FQGNSA. J lost 8 bases, V lost 2 bases, and 3 bases had no gene match. This CDR3 has 13 residues. This CDR3 is CASSLQTSYEQFF. The CDR3 nucleotides read TGTGCCAGCAGCTTACAGACTAGCTATGAGCAGTTCTTC.

The gene calls are TRBV29-1 and TRBJ2-1, with 8 bases fitting TRBD2. CDR3 length equals 15 residues. The trim removed 6 bases at V and 9 bases at J, leaving 16 bases unmatched. Germline lookup yields CDR1 SQVTM and CDR2 ANQGSEA. The CDR3 nucleotides are TGCAGCGTCGGCCCTCCAGCGGGAGTGGGGGGTGAGCAGTTCTTC. Its translation: CSVGPPAGVGGEQFF.

The rearrangement uses TRBV11-2 and TRBJ2-7; possibly TRBD1 or TRBD2 for D (5 bases each). V was trimmed by 5 bases and J by 0 bases, leaving 14 bases between them. The CDR3 runs to 15 residues. CDR1 and CDR2 from the germline V gene are SGHAT and FQNNGV. Here the CDR3 DNA reads TGTGCCAGCAGCACGGGGACGGCGAGCTCCTACGAGCAGTACTTC. This translates into CASSTGTASSYEQYF.

The chain has TRBV19 and TRBJ1-5, with 8 nucleotides matching TRBD1. The germline CDR1 and CDR2 sequences are LNHDA and SQIVND (reference sequence). The CDR3 covers 14 residues. The V gene end was trimmed by 6 bases and the J gene end by 5 bases; junction bases not matched to a gene: 6. The CDR3: CASRIQGADQPQHF. For the CDR3, the DNA is TGTGCCAGTAGGATCCAGGGGGCAGATCAGCCCCAGCATTTT.